The 3 T cell receptor beta chains reported below all come from one sample, sequenced in a study of T cell responses to AZD1222 COVID-19 vaccine. Using immunoSEQ multiplex PCR, the repertoire was profiled, and TCRdb retains in-frame clones only, with some absent. Altogether tens of thousands of clones are present, roughly 90% being singletons, with the ten largest covering about 7.1%. The sequences come from peripheral blood, collected 28 days after the second AZD1222 dose. These receptors were obtained from an adult who received the AZD1222 COVID-19 vaccine.

This rearrangement joins TRBV6-1 to TRBJ1-5, with D unclear. CDR1 and CDR2 (germline): MNHNS, SASEGT. Trimming took off 2 bases at V and 7 bases at J, with 9 bases between the two ends. The CDR3 sequence is 13 residues long. CDR3: CASSELPGQPQHF. The CDR3 DNA sequence: TGTGCCAGCAGTGAACTTCCGGGCCAGCCCCAGCATTTT.

This clone was observed once. V is TRBV5-1 and J is TRBJ2-5, with 9 bases fitting TRBD1. The germline gives CDR1 SGHRS, CDR2 YFSETQ. Germline trimming cut 4 bases from V and 5 bases from J; bases unmatched to any gene: 9. The CDR3 loop spans 15 amino acids. The CDR3 reads CASSGRTGVKETQYF. CDR3 in DNA: TGCGCCAGCAGCGGCCGGACAGGGGTAAAGGAGACCCAGTACTTC. Based on the CDR3 plus reference TRBV5-1 and TRBJ2-5, the full variable domain is KAGVTQTPRYLIKTRGQQVTLSCSPISGHRSVSWYQQTPGQGLQFLFEYFSETQRNKGNFPGRFSGRQFSNSRSEMNVSTLELGDSALYLCASSGRTGVKETQYFGPGTRLLVL.

The gene calls are TRBV7-8 and TRBJ1-5; unclear D gene. V gave up 2 bases and J gave up 8 bases, with 10 bases separating them. Germline V gene sequence: CDR1 SGHVS, CDR2 FQNEAQ. This CDR3 is built from 13 residues. Written as DNA, the CDR3 is TGTGCCAGCAGCTTACACCTGGCGGAGCCCCAGCATTTT. It codes for CASSLHLAEPQHF.